This entry lists 29 T cell receptor beta chains sequenced from one sample in a study of OX40 agonist ivuxolimab in advanced cancers. Profiling relied on immunoSEQ multiplex PCR, and the TCRdb table lists in-frame clones only, not all of them. Here the sample spans around 26,000 clones, about four fifths being singletons. This specimen consisted of CD4+ or CD8+ T cells sorted from blood, obtained in a trial of the OX40 agonist ivuxolimab. The receptors come from an adult with an advanced solid tumor such as melanoma, head and neck, liver or kidney cancer.

The chain employs TRBV9 and TRBJ2-7; 7 bases are shared with TRBD2. The germline V gene has CDR1 SGDLS and CDR2 YYNGEE. V was pared by 4 bases and J by 0 bases, with 10 bases of the junction left unmatched. The CDR3 is 16 amino acids. The CDR3 reads CASSPTRGEGSYEQYF. CDR3 DNA sequence: TGTGCCAGCAGCCCCACACGGGGGGAGGGCTCCTACGAGCAGTACTTC.

The chain links TRBV28 to TRBJ2-7; D uncertain. Germline-derived CDR1 and CDR2 are MDHEN and SYDVKM. CDR3 length equals 14 residues. Deletions cut 2 bases from V and 2 bases from J, with 10 bases between. CDR3: CASSLLGTTYEQYF. As DNA, the CDR3 is TGTGCCAGCAGTTTACTCGGTACTACCTACGAGCAGTACTTC.

Relative to its sample, this clone is medium-sized (0.01 to 0.1%). This sequence joins TRBV13 and TRBJ2-5; no firm D call. The CDR3 totals 15 residues. The germline V and J ends were trimmed by 0 bases and 5 bases, with 13 bases remaining between them. Germline V gene sequence: CDR1 PRHDT, CDR2 FYEKMQ (reference sequence). CDR3 nucleotides: TGTGCCAGCAGCTTAGGCGGTGCATATGCGGAGACCCAGTACTTC. Amino acids: CASSLGGAYAETQYF.

This rearrangement joins TRBV4-2 to TRBJ2-3; D possibly corresponds to TRBD2 (6 bases). The CDR3 covers 17 residues. Germline-derived CDR1 and CDR2 are LGHNA and YNFKEQ. Trimming removed 0 bases from V and 1 base from J, with 14 bases in between. CDR3 DNA: TGTGCCAGCAGCCAAGAGGCCGTCCCGGGAGGCACAGATACGCAGTATTTT. Protein: CASSQEAVPGGTDTQYF.

This clone showed up just once. V usage is TRBV5-1 and J usage is TRBJ2-5; 14 bases agree with TRBD2. CDR3 length: 16 residues. Germline V gives CDR1 SGHRS, CDR2 YFSETQ. With V trimmed by 3 bases and J by 6 bases, 7 bases remained unmatched. The CDR3 coding sequence is TGCGCCAGCAGCTCTTCCGGGACTAGCGGGGGAAAGACCCAGTACTTC. Translated: CASSSSGTSGGKTQYF.

CDR3 amino acids: CASSVTGTNTEAFF. CDR3 nucleotides: TGTGCCAGCAGTGTAACAGGGACGAACACTGAAGCTTTCTTT. This rearrangement joins TRBV6-1 to TRBJ1-1, with D maybe TRBD1 (6 bases). This CDR3 comprises 14 residues. Trimming removed 4 bases at V and 1 base at J, with 10 bases between. Germline V lookup: CDR1 MNHNS, CDR2 SASEGT.

This chain connects TRBV7-3 to TRBJ2-2; D unclear. Per the germline V gene, CDR1 is SGHTA and CDR2 is FQGTGA. The V gene lost 5 bases and the J gene lost 7 bases, with 11 bases spanning the gap. CDR3 length equals 13 residues. The CDR3 loop reads CASSSHPGGELFF. CDR3 nucleotides: TGTGCCAGCAGCAGCCACCCGGGCGGGGAGCTGTTTTTT.

This chain links TRBV4-2 with TRBJ2-7; 7 nucleotides line up with TRBD1. Germline CDR1 and CDR2: LGHNA and YNFKEQ. The ends lost 4 bases at V and 3 bases at J; junction bases unmatched: 9. The CDR3 extends over 15 amino acids. Here the CDR3 DNA reads TGTGCCAGCAGCCCAGACAGGGTAGGGGACTACGAGCAGTACTTC. Residues: CASSPDRVGDYEQYF.

The chain carries TRBV4-2 and TRBJ2-1; 8 bases are a match to TRBD2. Trimming took 4 bases from V and 10 from J; bases not matched to a gene: 9. The length of the CDR3 is 14 residues. The germline V gene encodes CDR1 LGHNA and CDR2 YNFKEQ. The CDR3 reads CASSPSAGGYEQFF. CDR3 DNA: TGTGCCAGCAGCCCTTCGGCGGGAGGATACGAGCAGTTCTTC.

The chain combines TRBV5-6 with TRBJ2-7; 10 positions match TRBD1. The CDR3 totals 13 residues. Trimming at V came to 7 bases and at J to 2 bases, leaving 3 bases not matched to a gene. Germline CDR1 SGHDT, CDR2 YYEEEE. This chain's CDR3 is CASEGQGAYEQYF. CDR3 DNA sequence: TGTGCCAGCGAAGGACAGGGGGCCTACGAGCAGTACTTC.

This clone is labeled as medium-sized (0.01 to 0.1%). This chain uses TRBV6-5 with TRBJ1-1; 7 positions agree with TRBD1. CDR1 is MNHEY, CDR2 SVGAGI, per germline. The CDR3 length is 13 residues. J gave up 9 bases and V 0 bases, and 4 bases lay outside the gene matches. The CDR3 sequence is CASSYSKGGKAFF. Written as DNA, the CDR3 is TGTGCCAGCAGTTACTCGAAAGGGGGCAAAGCTTTCTTT.

This clone was found once. The chain couples TRBV5-1 to TRBJ2-7, with 10 bases that match TRBD1. V was pared by 5 bases and J by 1 base, with 9 bases of the junction left unmatched. The length of the CDR3 is 16 residues. The germline V gene encodes CDR1 SGHRS and CDR2 YFSETQ. The CDR3: CASSGTPGQGSYEQYF. CDR3 nucleotide sequence: TGCGCCAGCAGTGGGACTCCGGGACAGGGGTCCTACGAGCAGTACTTC.

CDR3 in DNA: TGTGCCAGCAGTCTTGGAGGCGAAAAACTGTTTTTT. This codes for CASSLGGEKLFF. The chain uses TRBV11-2 and TRBJ1-4, with D unresolved. Germline-derived CDR1 and CDR2 are SGHAT and FQNNGV. Between the trimmed V and J ends, which lost 6 bases and 8 bases, there was a span of 10 bases. The CDR3 totals 12 residues.

This clone has only a few counts. The chain links TRBV7-8 to TRBJ2-5; D call uncertain. Per germline, CDR1 SGHVS and CDR2 FQNEAQ. The CDR3 is made up of 13 amino acids. The V end lost 5 bases, the J end lost 0 bases, and 7 bases lay between the germline ends. The CDR3 region has the DNA TGTGCCAGCAGCCCAGAGGACCAAGAGACCCAGTACTTC. It translates to CASSPEDQETQYF.

The rearrangement links TRBV2 to TRBJ1-4; D unclear. The CDR3 totals 13 residues. Germline V gene lookup returns CDR1 SNHLY and CDR2 FYNNEI. The V end was cut by 10 bases, the J end by 7 bases, with 16 bases between. The CDR3 reads CATSKSRPEKLFF. DNA for the CDR3: TGTGCCACCAGCAAGTCCCGACCTGAAAAACTGTTTTTT.

This sequence joins TRBV9 and TRBJ2-7, with unresolved D. Trimming took 0 bases from V and 2 from J, leaving 12 bases between them. CDR1 is SGDLS and CDR2 is YYNGEE in the germline V gene. This CDR3 comprises 15 residues. This CDR3 is CASSVAADNPYEQYF. The CDR3 coding sequence is TGTGCCAGCAGCGTAGCCGCAGATAACCCCTACGAGCAGTACTTC. The variable domain in full, with the rest retrieved from reference TRBV9 and TRBJ2-7, is DSGVTQTPKHLITATGQRVTLRCSPRSGDLSVYWYQQSLDQGLQFLIQYYNGEERAKGNILERFSAQQFPDLHSELNLSSLELGDSALYFCASSVAADNPYEQYFGPGTRLTVT.

This rearrangement joins TRBV6-6 to TRBJ2-7; the match to TRBD2 covers 8 bases. Germline CDR1 is MNHNY and CDR2 is SVGAGI (reference sequence). The length of the CDR3 is 15 residues. Trimming removed 4 bases from V and 2 bases from J; junction bases left unmatched: 7. CDR3 bases: TGTGCCAGCAGTTTCCAGCGGGAGTTTCCCTACGAGCAGTACTTC. Translated, it gives CASSFQREFPYEQYF.

J is TRBJ2-5 and V is TRBV6-1; D is uncertain. The germline CDR1 and CDR2 sequences are MNHNS and SASEGT. V lost 0 bases to trimming and J lost 3 bases, with 8 bases between them. This CDR3 is built from 14 residues. CDR3 residues: CASSEAFIKETQYF. Written as DNA, the CDR3 is TGTGCCAGCAGTGAAGCGTTTATAAAAGAGACCCAGTACTTC.

This clone appeared a few times. DNA for the CDR3: TGTGCCAGCAGCCGCCAGACCTGGGGTGCCGAGTCCTACGAGCAGTACTTC. This gives the protein CASSRQTWGAESYEQYF. The chain is built from TRBV7-9 and TRBJ2-7; D is uncertain. The V gene lost 5 bases and the J gene lost 1 base, with 21 bases spanning the gap. CDR3 length equals 17 residues. CDR1 and CDR2 from the germline V gene are SEHNR and FQNEAQ (reference sequence). Together with reference TRBV7-9 and TRBJ2-7, the CDR3 gives the full variable domain: DTGVSQNPRHKITKRGQNVTFRCDPISEHNRLYWYRQTLGQGPEFLTYFQNEAQLEKSRLLSDRFSAERPKGSFSTLEIQRTEQGDSAMYLCASSRQTWGAESYEQYFGPGTRLTVT.

This clone appeared a single time. The chain joins TRBV7-8 to TRBJ1-3; the D gene is possibly TRBD1 (5 bases). V was cut by 2 bases and J by 0 bases, with 11 bases left in between. Germline CDR1 and CDR2: SGHVS and FQNEAQ. CDR3 length equals 16 residues. The DNA of the CDR3 is TGTGCCAGCAGCTTATCCCAGGGAAACTCTGGAAACACCATATATTTT. This sequence encodes CASSLSQGNSGNTIYF.

The rearrangement uses TRBV13 and TRBJ2-1; 11 bases line up with TRBD2. Looked up from germline, CDR1 is PRHDT and CDR2 is FYEKMQ (reference sequence). V shed 1 base and J 9 bases; nucleotides not matched to a gene: 5. The CDR3 spans 15 residues. The CDR3 coding sequence is TGTGCCAGCAGCTTAGTAGCGGGAGGGTTTAGTGAGCAGTTCTTC. Its protein product is CASSLVAGGFSEQFF.

In DNA, the CDR3 is TGTGCCAGCAGTGCGACAGTTGCAACTAATGAAAAACTGTTTTTT. This codes for CASSATVATNEKLFF. J is TRBJ1-4 and V is TRBV6-1, with D perhaps matching TRBD1 (5 bases). CDR3 length: 15 residues. Trimming stripped 4 bases from V and 0 bases from J, with 9 bases between. Looked up from germline, CDR1 is MNHNS and CDR2 is SASEGT.

The gene calls are TRBV30 and TRBJ2-7, with TRBD1 as a possible D gene (5 bases). Looked up from germline, CDR1 is GTSNPN and CDR2 is SVGIG (reference sequence). Trimming pared 1 base from V and 4 bases from J, leaving 14 bases between. There are 14 residues in the CDR3. The CDR3 loop reads CAWSGQGLFYEQYF. CDR3 bases: TGTGCCTGGAGTGGTCAGGGTCTATTTTACGAGCAGTACTTC. The variable domain in full, completed from reference TRBV30 and TRBJ2-7, reads SQTIHQWPATLVQPVGSPLSLECTVEGTSNPNLYWYRQAAGRGLQLLFYSVGIGQISSEVPQNLSASRPQDRQFILSSKKLLLSDSGFYLCAWSGQGLFYEQYFGPGTRLTVT.

This clone occurred once. The CDR3 DNA reads TGTGCCAGCAGTTACAACCGGGATAATGAGCAGTTCTTC. This translates into CASSYNRDNEQFF. The chain has TRBV6-5 and TRBJ2-1; possibly TRBD2 for D (5 bases). The CDR3 is 13 amino acids. The germline V and J ends were trimmed by 2 bases and 7 bases, with 9 bases remaining between them. Looked up from germline, CDR1 is MNHEY and CDR2 is SVGAGI.

The chain recombines TRBV14 with TRBJ1-5; 9 bases fit TRBD1. J lost 1 base, V lost 3 bases, and 10 bases had no gene match. The CDR3 runs 18 residues. Germline values: CDR1 SGHDN, CDR2 FVKESK. In DNA form, the CDR3 reads TGTGCCAGCAGCCAGAGGGACAGGGTCGGTAGGAGCAATCAGCCCCAGCATTTT. Amino acid sequence: CASSQRDRVGRSNQPQHF.

The rearrangement joins TRBV30 to TRBJ1-6; no definite D call. The CDR3 covers 14 residues. Trimming stripped 2 bases from V and 4 bases from J, with 9 bases between. Per the germline V gene, CDR1 is GTSNPN and CDR2 is SVGIG (reference sequence). The CDR3 region has the DNA TGTGCCTGGAGTTCCGGGATATATAATTCACCCCTCCACTTT. Protein sequence: CAWSSGIYNSPLHF.

This chain links TRBV9 with TRBJ2-7; D is ambiguous. This CDR3 is 13 amino acids long. Trimming pared 0 bases from V and 6 bases from J, leaving 10 bases between. The germline V gene has CDR1 SGDLS and CDR2 YYNGEE. CDR3 sequence: CASSVDSWGEQYF. CDR3 bases: TGTGCCAGCAGCGTAGACAGTTGGGGCGAGCAGTACTTC. The full variable domain, rest sourced from reference TRBV9 and TRBJ2-7, is DSGVTQTPKHLITATGQRVTLRCSPRSGDLSVYWYQQSLDQGLQFLIQYYNGEERAKGNILERFSAQQFPDLHSELNLSSLELGDSALYFCASSVDSWGEQYFGPGTRLTVT.

The chain combines TRBV29-1 with TRBJ2-7; a possible D gene is TRBD1 (6 bases). Germline V gene sequence: CDR1 SQVTM, CDR2 ANQGSEA. The length of the CDR3 is 20 residues. The germline V and J ends were trimmed by 1 base and 2 bases, with 30 bases remaining between them. CDR3 protein: CSVEVTTTALQGMQAYEQYF. CDR3 nucleotides: TGCAGCGTTGAAGTTACCACGACAGCCCTCCAGGGGATGCAGGCCTACGAGCAGTACTTC.

V gene TRBV10-1 combines with J gene TRBJ2-1; 7 nucleotides align to TRBD1. The CDR3 is 14 amino acids. Germline V gives CDR1 WNHNN, CDR2 SYGVQD (reference sequence). The junction had 6 bases not matched to a gene; V was cut back by 5 bases and J by 5 bases. The CDR3 DNA reads TGCGCCAGCAGTCGACAGGGTCCCCACAATGAGCAGTTCTTC. It translates to CASSRQGPHNEQFF.